The clone carrying this TCR beta chain was counted a single time. From germline, CDR1 is LNHNV and CDR2 YYDKDF (reference sequence). The CDR3 is 17 amino acids. V lost 1 base and J lost 7, with 20 bases in between. As defined, naive CD8 cells were CD45RO-negative and positively selected for CCR7, with terminally differentiated effector memory CD45RA+ cells excluded. This sample stems from a study of shared clonotypes between healthy human individuals. Sequencing was performed with immunoSEQ multiplex PCR; in TCRdb, only in-frame clones are kept and a portion is missing. The table shows around 2,000,000 clones, with approximately 94% occurring only once.

This sequence joins TRBV15 and TRBJ1-5, with D perhaps matching TRBD1 (6 bases). The sample taken for sequencing was naive CD8+ T cells from PBMCs. This TCR was sampled from a young man in good health. Some clones in this sample may be carry-over from other donors' samples. CDR3 protein: CATSRVGVRLGGQPQHF. The CDR3 DNA reads TGTGCCACCAGCAGAGTCGGGGTGAGGCTAGGGGGGCAGCCCCAGCATTTT.